The rows below give T cell receptor beta chains drawn from one sample of a study of cytomegalovirus exposure and HLA in healthy donors. Profiled with immunoSEQ multiplex PCR; TCRdb holds only in-frame clones, not every one. This sample has about 110,000 clones; more than 9.5% occur once, and the top ten carry more than 15%. Sequenced sample: PBMCs. The receptors stem from a man aged 35-49 years in good health and CMV-seropositive. Each CDR3 is given with its conserved first and last residue. The D gene is left open where the match is weak. For some rows the clone size is stated as once, few or many, or as a class when expanded; others skip it.

V	D	J	size	CDR3	DNA
TRBV19	TRBD1	TRBJ2-3	-	CASSEGQPPNSDTQYF	TGTGCCAGTAGTGAGGGACAGCCACCAAATTCGGATACGCAGTATTTT
TRBV5-1	TRBD2	TRBJ2-1	few	CASSPLGGSSYNEQFF	TGCGCCAGCAGCCCCCTTGGCGGGAGCTCCTACAATGAGCAGTTCTTC
TRBV11-3	TRBD2	TRBJ2-1	few	CASSNLAGSYNEQFF	TGTGCCAGCAGCAATCTAGCGGGCTCTTACAATGAGCAGTTCTTC
TRBV7-3	TRBD2	TRBJ2-1	-	CASSPWGLAGGGPYNEQFF	TGTGCCAGCAGCCCCTGGGGGCTAGCGGGAGGGGGCCCCTACAATGAGCAGTTCTTC
TRBV7-6	-	TRBJ2-5	few	CASNPAGTWEETQYF	TGTGCCAGCAACCCGGCCGGGACATGGGAGGAGACCCAGTACTTC
TRBV28	-	TRBJ2-2	-	CASTLGATGELFF	TGTGCCAGCACCCTGGGAGCCACCGGGGAGCTGTTTTTT
TRBV2	TRBD2	TRBJ2-5	few	CASSSPGLKETQYF	TGTGCCAGCAGTTCCCCGGGACTAAAAGAGACCCAGTACTTC
TRBV11-3	TRBD1	TRBJ2-5	few	CASSSQGSQETQYF	TGTGCCAGCAGTTCACAGGGGTCCCAAGAGACCCAGTACTTC
TRBV27	TRBD1	TRBJ1-1	-	CASRRGTGGIVSEAFF	TGTGCCAGCAGACGTGGGACAGGGGGAATTGTTTCTGAAGCTTTCTTT
TRBV5-1	-	TRBJ2-2	few	CASSLFGRQYTGELFF	TGCGCCAGCAGCTTGTTTGGGCGACAGTACACCGGGGAGCTGTTTTTT
TRBV28	-	TRBJ2-1	-	CATEFRAYNEQFF	TGTGCCACCGAGTTCCGAGCCTACAATGAGCAGTTCTTC
TRBV27	-	TRBJ2-3	-	CASSLRVSGDTQYF	TGTGCCAGCAGTTTAAGAGTAAGTGGAGATACGCAGTATTTT
TRBV6-5	-	TRBJ2-7	-	CASSYSRGGSYEQYF	TGTGCCAGCAGTTACTCAAGGGGCGGCTCCTACGAGCAGTACTTC
TRBV7-2	-	TRBJ2-3	-	CASSFDRDTRWDTQYF	TGTGCCAGCAGCTTTGATCGGGATACCAGGTGGGATACGCAGTATTTT
TRBV28	-	TRBJ1-5	few	CASRLGPNQPQHF	TGTGCCAGCAGACTTGGGCCGAATCAGCCCCAGCATTTT
TRBV5-1	-	TRBJ1-5	many	CASSLVPTDNNQPQHF	TGCGCCAGCAGCTTGGTCCCGACAGACAACAATCAGCCCCAGCATTTT
TRBV6-4	-	TRBJ2-4	-	CASFVPKNIQYF	TGTGCCAGCTTCGTTCCCAAAAACATTCAGTACTTC
TRBV28	-	TRBJ1-2	-	CASTRGAGVHGGYTF	TGTGCCAGCACCCGGGGAGCAGGGGTACACGGTGGCTACACCTTC
TRBV5-1	TRBD1	TRBJ1-5	few	CASSVSGTDTNQPQHF	TGCGCCAGCAGCGTATCCGGGACAGATACGAATCAGCCCCAGCATTTT
TRBV4-3	TRBD1	TRBJ1-1	few	CASSQRTGKNTEAFF	TGCGCCAGCAGCCAACGGACAGGGAAGAACACTGAAGCTTTCTTT
TRBV5-1	-	TRBJ2-2	few	CASQFGGSSTGELFF	TGCGCCAGCCAATTTGGGGGGTCGAGCACCGGGGAGCTGTTTTTT
TRBV7-9	-	TRBJ1-1	few	CASSLATQNTEAFF	TGTGCCAGCAGCTTAGCGACACAGAACACTGAAGCTTTCTTT
TRBV28	-	TRBJ1-2	-	CASSLYRDTYGYTF	TGTGCCAGCAGTTTATATCGGGACACCTATGGCTACACCTTC
TRBV25-1	TRBD2	TRBJ2-3	-	CASRKSGLAGGPDTQYF	TGTGCCAGCAGAAAATCGGGACTAGCGGGAGGGCCCGATACGCAGTATTTT
TRBV2	TRBD1	TRBJ2-7	few	CASSQGPGQGIYEQYF	TGTGCCAGCAGTCAGGGTCCGGGACAGGGGATATACGAGCAGTACTTC
TRBV9	-	TRBJ2-1	-	CASSGSGSYNEQFF	TGTGCCAGCAGCGGGAGCGGATCCTACAATGAGCAGTTCTTC
TRBV4-1	TRBD1	TRBJ2-2	-	CASSHPQGVRGTGELFF	TGCGCCAGCAGCCATCCCCAGGGGGTTAGAGGCACCGGGGAGCTGTTTTTT
TRBV6-1	-	TRBJ1-2	few	CASSSPDRNPYGYTF	TGTGCCAGCAGTTCTCCTGACAGGAACCCCTATGGCTACACCTTC
TRBV29-1	TRBD2	TRBJ2-7	few	CSVEGDLGRAGGADHEQYF	TGCAGCGTCGAAGGAGATCTGGGCAGGGCGGGAGGGGCAGATCACGAGCAGTACTTC
TRBV7-8	-	TRBJ2-1	few	CASSLEWPGTTNEQFF	TGTGCCAGCAGCTTAGAGTGGCCTGGGACAACAAATGAGCAGTTCTTC
TRBV5-1	TRBD1	TRBJ2-3	-	CASSLGTGDTQYF	TGCGCCAGCAGCTTGGGGACAGGGGATACGCAGTATTTT
TRBV9	TRBD2	TRBJ2-1	once	CASSAKTSGRAEQFF	TGTGCCAGCAGCGCCAAGACTAGCGGGAGGGCTGAGCAGTTCTTC
TRBV29-1	TRBD1	TRBJ1-1	-	CSVEWDRRLF	TGCAGCGTTGAATGGGACAGGCGCCTATTT
TRBV29-1	TRBD1	TRBJ1-4	-	CSVRQGSAEKLFF	TGCAGCGTTAGACAGGGCTCTGCGGAAAAACTGTTTTTT
TRBV30	-	TRBJ1-2	-	CAWSATGEPDTF	TGTGCCTGGAGCGCTACGGGGGAGCCTGACACCTTC
TRBV10-1	TRBD1	TRBJ1-2	few	CASSPDRAGGYTF	TGCGCCAGCAGTCCTGACAGGGCGGGAGGCTACACCTTC
TRBV28	-	TRBJ1-3	few	CASSLWGGGGNTIYF	TGTGCCAGCAGTTTATGGGGAGGTGGAGGAAACACCATATATTTT
TRBV4-1	-	TRBJ1-3	few	CASSQDRRVGNTIYF	TGCGCCAGCAGCCAAGATCGGAGGGTTGGAAACACCATATATTTT
TRBV7-2	-	TRBJ1-5	-	CASSLGGAAWEPQHF	TGTGCCAGCAGCCTGGGAGGGGCGGCCTGGGAGCCCCAGCATTTT
TRBV6-1	-	TRBJ2-7	-	CASRKTGYEQYF	TGTGCCAGCAGGAAAACAGGCTACGAGCAGTACTTC
TRBV2	-	TRBJ2-2	-	CATTHRSTYTGELFF	TGTGCCACCACCCACCGGAGCACCTACACCGGGGAGCTGTTTTTT
TRBV9	-	TRBJ2-7	few	CASSPGGLPEEQYF	TGTGCCAGCAGCCCCGGTGGACTACCAGAGGAGCAGTACTTC
TRBV7-2	-	TRBJ1-2	-	CASSPSGISNYGYTF	TGTGCCAGCAGCCCAAGCGGTATCTCCAACTATGGCTACACCTTC
TRBV11-2	-	TRBJ2-4	once	CASTPLDRLAKNIQYF	TGTGCCAGCACCCCTCTGGACAGACTAGCCAAAAACATTCAGTACTTC
TRBV9	TRBD1	TRBJ2-7	few	CASSPPTGVLEQYF	TGTGCCAGCAGCCCACCAACAGGGGTACTCGAGCAGTACTTC
TRBV27	TRBD1	TRBJ2-3	-	CASQGEDTQYF	TGTGCCAGCCAGGGGGAAGATACGCAGTATTTT
TRBV25-1	TRBD2	TRBJ2-1	few	CASSDSRLARNEQFF	TGTGCCAGCAGCGACTCCCGACTAGCCAGGAATGAGCAGTTCTTC
TRBV5-1	TRBD1	TRBJ1-3	few	CASSLDRGLGNTIYF	TGCGCCAGCAGCTTGGACAGGGGCCTTGGAAACACCATATATTTT
TRBV25-1	TRBD2	TRBJ2-5	-	CASRLGLAGETQYF	TGTGCCAGCAGACTGGGACTAGCGGGAGAGACCCAGTACTTC
TRBV28	TRBD1	TRBJ1-5	-	CASLTLTGSNQPQHF	TGTGCCAGCCTCACCTTGACAGGGAGCAATCAGCCCCAGCATTTT
TRBV7-9	-	TRBJ1-2	few	CASSPQRGDDGYTF	TGTGCCAGCAGCCCCCAAAGGGGTGACGATGGCTACACCTTC
TRBV18	TRBD2	TRBJ2-2	few	CASSRAGGLAGNTGELFF	TGTGCCAGCTCACGGGCCGGGGGACTAGCGGGAAACACCGGGGAGCTGTTTTTT
TRBV4-3	TRBD2	TRBJ2-7	-	CASSQGGGTLYEQYF	TGCGCCAGCAGCCAGGGGGGAGGGACGCTCTACGAGCAGTACTTC
TRBV28	-	TRBJ2-7	few	CASSLWTGQYSEQYF	TGTGCCAGCAGTTTATGGACAGGACAGTATTCCGAGCAGTACTTC
TRBV5-1	TRBD2	TRBJ2-1	-	CASRELAGGGDNEQFF	TGCGCCAGCAGGGAACTAGCGGGAGGGGGGGACAATGAGCAGTTCTTC
TRBV10-3	-	TRBJ1-4	-	CAISASQDGGKLFF	TGTGCCATCAGTGCCTCCCAAGACGGGGGAAAACTGTTTTTT
TRBV7-9	-	TRBJ1-1	-	CASSKSGLPEAFF	TGTGCCAGTTCCAAATCGGGGTTACCTGAAGCTTTCTTT